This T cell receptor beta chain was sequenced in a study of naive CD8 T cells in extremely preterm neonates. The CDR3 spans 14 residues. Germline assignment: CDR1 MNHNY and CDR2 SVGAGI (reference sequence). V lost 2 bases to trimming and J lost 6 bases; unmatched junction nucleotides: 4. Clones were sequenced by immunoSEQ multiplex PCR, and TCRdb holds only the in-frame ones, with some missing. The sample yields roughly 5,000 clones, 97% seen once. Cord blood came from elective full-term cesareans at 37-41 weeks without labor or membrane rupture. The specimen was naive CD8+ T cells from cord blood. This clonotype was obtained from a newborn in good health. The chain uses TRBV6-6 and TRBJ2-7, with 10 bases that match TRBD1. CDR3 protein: CASSYETGGGEQYF. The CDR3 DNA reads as TGTGCCAGCAGTTACGAGACAGGGGGCGGCGAGCAGTACTTC.